The T cell receptor beta chain described here comes from a study of blood T cell repertoires in COVID-19. Study-wide context: There were acute and convalescent COVID-19 samples, and they came from the United States, Italy and Spain.

V was clipped by 2 bases and J by 7 bases, with 7 bases between them. Germline V CDR1 and CDR2: SGDLS, YYNGEE. CDR3 length equals 13 residues. Here immunoSEQ multiplex PCR was the method, and the copy in TCRdb shows in-frame clones only, minus some. The repertoire includes 140,000 to 150,000 clones, roughly 81% of them detected once, and roughly 8% sits in the top ten. The specimen was peripheral blood. The source of this sequence is a human donor with acute or convalescent COVID-19. The donor label of this sample is uncertain. This chain uses TRBV9 with TRBJ1-6, with a tentative D call TRBD1 (5 bases). CDR3 loop: CASSVSGNSPLHF. The CDR3 DNA reads TGTGCCAGCAGCGTTTCAGGGAATTCACCCCTCCACTTT.